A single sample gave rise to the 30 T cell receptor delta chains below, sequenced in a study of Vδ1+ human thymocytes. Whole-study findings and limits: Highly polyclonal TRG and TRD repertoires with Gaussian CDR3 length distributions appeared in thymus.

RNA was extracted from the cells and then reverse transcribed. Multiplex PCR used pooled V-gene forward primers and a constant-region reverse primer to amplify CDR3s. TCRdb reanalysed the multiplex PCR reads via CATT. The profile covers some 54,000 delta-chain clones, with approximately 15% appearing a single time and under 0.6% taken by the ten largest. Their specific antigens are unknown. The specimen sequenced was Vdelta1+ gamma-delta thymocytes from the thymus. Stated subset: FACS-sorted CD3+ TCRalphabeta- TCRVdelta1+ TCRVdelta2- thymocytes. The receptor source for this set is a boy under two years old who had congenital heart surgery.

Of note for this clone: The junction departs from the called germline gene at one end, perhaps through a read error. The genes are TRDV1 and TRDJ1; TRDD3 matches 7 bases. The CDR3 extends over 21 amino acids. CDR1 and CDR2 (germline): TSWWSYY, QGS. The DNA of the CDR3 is TGTGCTCCTGGGGAAGTTTCAATACTACGTATTCTGGGGGGTTACACCGATAAACTCATCTTT. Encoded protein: CAPGEVSILRILGGYTDKLIF.

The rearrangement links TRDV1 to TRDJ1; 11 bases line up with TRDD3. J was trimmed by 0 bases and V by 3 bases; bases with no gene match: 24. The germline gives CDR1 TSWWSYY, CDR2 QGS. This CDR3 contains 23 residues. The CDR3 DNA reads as TGTGCTCTTGGGGACCGTACCCTGGGGGATACTAAAGGCCTCAAGGTCTACACCGATAAACTCATCTTT. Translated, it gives CALGDRTLGDTKGLKVYTDKLIF.

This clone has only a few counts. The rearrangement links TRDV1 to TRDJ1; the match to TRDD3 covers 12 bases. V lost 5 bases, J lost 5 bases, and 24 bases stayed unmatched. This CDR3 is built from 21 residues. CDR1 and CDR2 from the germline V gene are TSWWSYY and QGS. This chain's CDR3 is CALGSIPSTGGYPVHCDKLIF. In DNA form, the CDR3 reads TGTGCTCTTGGGAGCATTCCTAGTACTGGGGGATACCCTGTACACTGTGATAAACTCATCTTT.

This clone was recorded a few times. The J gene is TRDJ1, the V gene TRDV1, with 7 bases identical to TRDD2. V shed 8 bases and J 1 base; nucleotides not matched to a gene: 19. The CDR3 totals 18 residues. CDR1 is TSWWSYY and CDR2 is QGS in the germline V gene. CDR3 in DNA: TGTGCTCTTAGGATTCCTACATTGCCGGGGGCCGCCACCGATAAACTCATCTTT. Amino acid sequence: CALRIPTLPGAATDKLIF.

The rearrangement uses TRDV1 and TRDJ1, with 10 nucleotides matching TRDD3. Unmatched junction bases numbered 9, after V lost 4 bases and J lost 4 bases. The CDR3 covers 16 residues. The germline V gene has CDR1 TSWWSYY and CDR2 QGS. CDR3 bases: TGTGCTCTTGGGGGTCCTACGGCTGGGGGATACGATAAACTCATCTTT. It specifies CALGGPTAGGYDKLIF.

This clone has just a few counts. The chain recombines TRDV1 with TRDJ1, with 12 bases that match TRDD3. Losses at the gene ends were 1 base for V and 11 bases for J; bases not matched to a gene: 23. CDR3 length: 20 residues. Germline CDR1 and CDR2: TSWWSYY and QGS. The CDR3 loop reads CALGERPKPTPSPGGYALIF. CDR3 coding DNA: TGTGCTCTTGGGGAACGTCCGAAGCCTACACCATCGCCTGGGGGATACGCCCTCATCTTT.

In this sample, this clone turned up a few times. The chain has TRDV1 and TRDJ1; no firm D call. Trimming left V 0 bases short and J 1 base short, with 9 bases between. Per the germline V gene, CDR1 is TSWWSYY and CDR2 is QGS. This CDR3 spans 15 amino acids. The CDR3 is CALGELTPFTDKLIF. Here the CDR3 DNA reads TGTGCTCTTGGGGAACTCACCCCCTTCACCGATAAACTCATCTTT.

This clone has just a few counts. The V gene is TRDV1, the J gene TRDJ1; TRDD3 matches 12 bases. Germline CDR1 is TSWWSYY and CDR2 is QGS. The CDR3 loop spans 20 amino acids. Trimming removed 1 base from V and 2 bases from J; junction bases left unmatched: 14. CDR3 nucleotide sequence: TGTGCTCTTGGGGAACCCTTTAGGCTGGGGGATACGCGGGCGACCGATAAACTCATCTTT. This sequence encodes CALGEPFRLGDTRATDKLIF.

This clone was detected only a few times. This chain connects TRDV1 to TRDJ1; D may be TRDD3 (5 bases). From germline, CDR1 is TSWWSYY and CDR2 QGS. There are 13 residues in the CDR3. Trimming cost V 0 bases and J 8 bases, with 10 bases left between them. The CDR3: CALGELASGKLIF. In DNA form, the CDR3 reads TGTGCTCTTGGGGAACTGGCCTCTGGGAAACTCATCTTT.

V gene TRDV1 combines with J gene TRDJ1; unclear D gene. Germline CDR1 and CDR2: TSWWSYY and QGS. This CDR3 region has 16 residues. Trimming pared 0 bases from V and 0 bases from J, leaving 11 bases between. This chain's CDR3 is CALGELQGKHTDKLIF. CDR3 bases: TGTGCTCTTGGGGAACTCCAAGGGAAGCACACCGATAAACTCATCTTT.

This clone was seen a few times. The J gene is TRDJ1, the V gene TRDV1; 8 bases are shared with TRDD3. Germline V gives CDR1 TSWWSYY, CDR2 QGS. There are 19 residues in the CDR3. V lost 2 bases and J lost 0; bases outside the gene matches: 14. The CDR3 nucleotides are TGTGCTCTTGGGGAAGAGGGCCCTGAGAAACTGGGGGACACCGATAAACTCATCTTT. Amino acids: CALGEEGPEKLGDTDKLIF.

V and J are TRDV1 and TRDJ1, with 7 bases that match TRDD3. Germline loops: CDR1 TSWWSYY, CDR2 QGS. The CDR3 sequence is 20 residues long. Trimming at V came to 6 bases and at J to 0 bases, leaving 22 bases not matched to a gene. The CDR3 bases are TGTGCTCTTGGTTTTCTATCCTTTGGCGTACTGGGGACGAACACCGATAAACTCATCTTT. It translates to CALGFLSFGVLGTNTDKLIF.

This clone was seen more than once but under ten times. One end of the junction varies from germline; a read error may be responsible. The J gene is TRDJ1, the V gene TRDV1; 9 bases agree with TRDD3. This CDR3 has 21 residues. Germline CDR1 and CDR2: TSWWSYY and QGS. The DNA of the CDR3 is TGTGCTCTTGGGGAAGGGATTCCTAATAAGGGGGATACAGCCTTCACCGATAGACTCATCTTT. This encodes CALGEGIPNKGDTAFTDRLIF.

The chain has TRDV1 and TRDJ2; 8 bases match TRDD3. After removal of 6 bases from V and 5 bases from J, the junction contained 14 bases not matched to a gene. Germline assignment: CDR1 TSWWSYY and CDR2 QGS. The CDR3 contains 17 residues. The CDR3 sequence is CALGTFPRGDKTAQLFF. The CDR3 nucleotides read TGTGCTCTTGGAACGTTCCCAAGGGGGGATAAAACAGCACAACTCTTCTTT.

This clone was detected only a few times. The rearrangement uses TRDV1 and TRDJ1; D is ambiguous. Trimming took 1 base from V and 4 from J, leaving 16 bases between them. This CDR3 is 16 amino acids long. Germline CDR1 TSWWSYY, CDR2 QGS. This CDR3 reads CALGERDLIVRDKLIF. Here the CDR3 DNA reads TGTGCTCTTGGGGAACGAGACTTGATTGTACGCGATAAACTCATCTTT.

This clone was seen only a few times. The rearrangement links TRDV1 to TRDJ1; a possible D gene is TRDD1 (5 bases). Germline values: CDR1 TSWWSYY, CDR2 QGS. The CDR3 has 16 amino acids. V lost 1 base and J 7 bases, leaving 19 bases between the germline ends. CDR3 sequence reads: CALGEPLVGEIFKLIF. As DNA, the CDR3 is TGTGCTCTTGGGGAACCCCTCGTAGGCGAAATCTTTAAACTCATCTTT.

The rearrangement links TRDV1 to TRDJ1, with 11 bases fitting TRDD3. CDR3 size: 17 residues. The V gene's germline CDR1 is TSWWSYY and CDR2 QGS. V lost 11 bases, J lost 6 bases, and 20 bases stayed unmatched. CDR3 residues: CAFAPGSGGYRTNKLIF. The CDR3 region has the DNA TGTGCTTTTGCCCCAGGCTCTGGGGGATACCGGACCAATAAACTCATCTTT.

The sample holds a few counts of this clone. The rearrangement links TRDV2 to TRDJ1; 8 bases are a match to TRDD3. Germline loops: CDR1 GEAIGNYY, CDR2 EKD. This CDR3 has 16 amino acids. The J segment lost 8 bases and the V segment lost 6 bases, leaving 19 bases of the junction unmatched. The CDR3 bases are TGTGCCTGTACATTCATACTGGGGGCCCCCGAACTCAAACTCATCTTT. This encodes CACTFILGAPELKLIF.

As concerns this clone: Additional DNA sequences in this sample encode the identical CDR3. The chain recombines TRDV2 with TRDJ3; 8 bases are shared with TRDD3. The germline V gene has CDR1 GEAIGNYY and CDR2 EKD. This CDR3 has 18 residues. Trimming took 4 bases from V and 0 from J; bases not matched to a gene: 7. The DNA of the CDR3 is TGTGCCTGTGATGGTGGGGGATGGAGCTCCTGGGACACCCGACAGATGTTTTTC. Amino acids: CACDGGGWSSWDTRQMFF.

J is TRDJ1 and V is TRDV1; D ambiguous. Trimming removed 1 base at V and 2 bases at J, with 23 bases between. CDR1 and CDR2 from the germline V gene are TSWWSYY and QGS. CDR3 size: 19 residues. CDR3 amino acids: CALGERHLRPIYNTDKLIF. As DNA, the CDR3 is TGTGCTCTTGGGGAACGTCATTTGCGTCCCATATACAATACCGATAAACTCATCTTT.

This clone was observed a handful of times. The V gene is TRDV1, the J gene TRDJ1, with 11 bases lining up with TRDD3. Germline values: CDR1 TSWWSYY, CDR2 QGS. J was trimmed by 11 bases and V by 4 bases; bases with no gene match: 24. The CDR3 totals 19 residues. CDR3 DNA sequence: TGTGCTCTTGGGGGCCCGTCATCCTACAGTCTATACTGGGGGATAGACCTCATCTTT. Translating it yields CALGGPSSYSLYWGIDLIF.

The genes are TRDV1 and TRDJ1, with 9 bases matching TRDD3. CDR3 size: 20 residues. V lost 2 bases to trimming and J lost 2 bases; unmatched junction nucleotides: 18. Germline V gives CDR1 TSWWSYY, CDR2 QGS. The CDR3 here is CALGEILYTFSTGGTDKLIF. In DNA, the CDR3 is TGTGCTCTTGGGGAAATCCTATATACCTTTAGTACTGGGGGAACCGATAAACTCATCTTT.

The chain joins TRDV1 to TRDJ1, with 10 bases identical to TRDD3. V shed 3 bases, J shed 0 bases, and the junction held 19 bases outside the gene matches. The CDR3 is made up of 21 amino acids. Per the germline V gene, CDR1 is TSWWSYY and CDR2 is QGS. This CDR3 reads CALGDPGVPPFTGGYTDKLIF. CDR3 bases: TGTGCTCTTGGGGACCCAGGGGTACCTCCCTTTACTGGGGGATACACCGATAAACTCATCTTT.

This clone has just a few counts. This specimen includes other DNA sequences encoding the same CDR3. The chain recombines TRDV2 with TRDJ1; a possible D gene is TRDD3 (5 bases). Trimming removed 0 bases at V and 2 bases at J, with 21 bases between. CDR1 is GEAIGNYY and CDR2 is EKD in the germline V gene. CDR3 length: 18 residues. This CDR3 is CACDTGPPEDGATDKLIF. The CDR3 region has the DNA TGTGCCTGTGACACCGGGCCCCCTGAAGATGGGGCGACCGATAAACTCATCTTT.

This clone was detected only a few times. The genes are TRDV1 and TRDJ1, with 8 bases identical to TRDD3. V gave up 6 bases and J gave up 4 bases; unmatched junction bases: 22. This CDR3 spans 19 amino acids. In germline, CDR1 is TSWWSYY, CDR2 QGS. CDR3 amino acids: CALGRGSPTGGYWGDKLIF. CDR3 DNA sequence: TGTGCTCTTGGACGGGGGAGTCCTACTGGGGGCTATTGGGGCGATAAACTCATCTTT.

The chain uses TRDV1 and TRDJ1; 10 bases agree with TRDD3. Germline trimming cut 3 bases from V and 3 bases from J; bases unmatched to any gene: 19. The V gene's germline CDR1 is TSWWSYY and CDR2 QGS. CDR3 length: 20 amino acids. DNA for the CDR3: TGTGCTCTTGGGGACCAAGGCCCGAACTACTTTGGGGGATACTCCGATAAACTCATCTTT. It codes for CALGDQGPNYFGGYSDKLIF.

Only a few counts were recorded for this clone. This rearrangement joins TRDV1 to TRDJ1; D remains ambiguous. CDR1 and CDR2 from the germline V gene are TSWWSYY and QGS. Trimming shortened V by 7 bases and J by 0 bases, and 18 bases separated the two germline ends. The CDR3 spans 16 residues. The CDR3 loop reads CALVGGRTPYTDKLIF. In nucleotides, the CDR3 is TGTGCTCTTGTGGGTGGCCGTACTCCCTACACCGATAAACTCATCTTT.

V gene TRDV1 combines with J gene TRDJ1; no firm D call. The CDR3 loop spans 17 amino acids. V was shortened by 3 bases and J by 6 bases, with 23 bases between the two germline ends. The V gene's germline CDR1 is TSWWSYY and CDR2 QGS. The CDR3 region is CALGDCCPLTTRNKLIF. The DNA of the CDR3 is TGTGCTCTTGGGGATTGCTGTCCTCTGACAACTAGAAATAAACTCATCTTT.

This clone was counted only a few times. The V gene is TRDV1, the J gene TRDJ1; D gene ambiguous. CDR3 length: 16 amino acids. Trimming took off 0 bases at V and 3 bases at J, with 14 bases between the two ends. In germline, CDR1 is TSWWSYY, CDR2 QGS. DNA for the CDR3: TGTGCTCTTGGGGAACTAGGCCCCTATCCCTCCGATAAACTCATCTTT. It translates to CALGELGPYPSDKLIF.

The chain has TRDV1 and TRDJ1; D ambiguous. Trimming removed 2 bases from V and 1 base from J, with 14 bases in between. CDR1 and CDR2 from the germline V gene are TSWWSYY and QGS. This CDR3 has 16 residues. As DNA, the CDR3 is TGTGCTCTTGGGGAAGGCAGAATTGCTCCCACCGATAAACTCATCTTT. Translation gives CALGEGRIAPTDKLIF.